The entry that follows covers one T cell receptor beta chain sequence. Antigen unknown. With survey level as its setting, the immunoSEQ assay was v3.0. Samples were sequenced targeting about 35,000-55,000 T-cell genomes each. The data were produced by immunoSEQ multiplex PCR, yet TCRdb's version contains in-frame clones alone and is incomplete. The sample holds under 9,000 clones, approximately 80% seen once. These data are taken from a study of long-term antiretroviral therapy in people with HIV. Study conclusions and caveats: Among HIV repertoires, CDR3 length ranges were narrower than those of controls. An increase in diversity followed ART, yet levels stayed below transplant donor controls.

PBMC samples from each donor numbered at least one pre-ART and at least two post-ART. The germline V gene encodes CDR1 SGDLS and CDR2 YYNGEE. V dropped 0 bases and J dropped 6; count of bases not matched to a gene: 5. The CDR3 consists of 15 residues. Sequenced material: unsorted PBMCs, taken 0.1 years after starting antiretroviral therapy. V gene TRBV9 combines with J gene TRBJ2-7; 11 positions match TRBD1. The receptor comes from a man aged 35-49 years with HIV. The CDR3 DNA is TGTGCCAGCAGCGTAGGGACAGGGGGCCCAATCGAGCAGTACTTC. Its translation is CASSVGTGGPIEQYF.